This note documents a single TCR beta chain sequence. Antigen unknown. This CDR3 contains 14 residues. V lost 0 bases and J lost 3; bases outside the gene matches: 3. Germline V gene sequence: CDR1 SGHRS, CDR2 YFSETQ. These data originate in a study of T cell responses to AZD1222 COVID-19 vaccine. Study findings and constraints: Regions 160-218 and 743-854 held dominance among vaccine-associated CD4 TCRs, which spanned spike.

Measured with immunoSEQ multiplex PCR; TCRdb has only the in-frame clones, and not every one. The sample holds approximately 140,000 clones; 80% to 95% are singletons and the top ten take around 1.9%. The chain couples TRBV5-1 to TRBJ2-7; 7 positions match TRBD1. The clonotype was recovered from an adult who received the AZD1222 COVID-19 vaccine. The sequenced sample was peripheral blood, obtained 28 days after the second AZD1222 dose. The DNA for the CDR3 is TGCGCCAGCAGCTTGGGGCCAGGGGGCTACGAGCAGTACTTC. Translating it yields CASSLGPGGYEQYF.